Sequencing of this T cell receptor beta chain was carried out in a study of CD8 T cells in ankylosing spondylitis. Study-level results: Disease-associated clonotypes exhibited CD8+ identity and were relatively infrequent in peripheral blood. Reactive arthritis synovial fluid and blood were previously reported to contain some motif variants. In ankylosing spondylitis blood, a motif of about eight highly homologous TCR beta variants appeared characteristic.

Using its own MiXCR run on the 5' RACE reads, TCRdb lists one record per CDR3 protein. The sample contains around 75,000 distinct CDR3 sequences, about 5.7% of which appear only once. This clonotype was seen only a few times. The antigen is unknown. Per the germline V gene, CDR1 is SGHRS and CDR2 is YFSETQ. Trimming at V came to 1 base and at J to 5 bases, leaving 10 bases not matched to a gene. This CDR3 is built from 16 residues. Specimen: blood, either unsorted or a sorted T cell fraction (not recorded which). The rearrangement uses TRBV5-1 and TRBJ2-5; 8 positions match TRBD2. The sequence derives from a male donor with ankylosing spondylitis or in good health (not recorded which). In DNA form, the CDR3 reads TGCGCCAGCAGCTTGTCCGGAACGGGGGGGCCGGAGACCCAGTACTTC. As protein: CASSLSGTGGPETQYF.